The 22 T cell receptor beta chains below all came from one sample that was sequenced in a study of Graves' ophthalmopathy and Graves' hyperthyroidism (dated by TCRdb to the late 2010s). TCRdb shows the sequencer as Illumina HiSeq 2000. TCR beta CDR3 regions were amplified from RNA transcripts for repertoire sequencing. The first round of RT-PCR was done with HTBI primers and the Qiagen OneStep RT-PCR kit, and was followed by a second round of multiplex PCR, then size selection and purification. TCRdb handled the public reads itself, with Q25 trimming in fastp and clone calling in MiXCR, and kept productive beta chains. Rows are combined by CDR3 protein, so each entry shows the most common genes and DNA. The sample profile shows hundreds of thousands of distinct CDR3 sequences; over 40% of them were found once. The ten most abundant clones make up roughly 3.5% of the sample. Sequenced material: peripheral blood. These receptors were taken from an adult man with Graves' ophthalmopathy.

This clonotype was counted once. The J gene is TRBJ1-5, the V gene TRBV11-2; D unclear. Trimming took off 1 base at V and 14 bases at J, with 9 bases between the two ends. From germline, CDR1 is SGHAT and CDR2 FQNNGV. The CDR3 length is 11 residues. CDR3 loop: CASSLGSYEHF. The CDR3 nucleotides read TGTGCCAGCAGCTTAGGCAGCTACGAGCATTTT.

This clonotype was counted many times. The chain links TRBV5-1 to TRBJ2-2, with D unresolved. V lost 7 bases and J lost 4, with 20 bases in between. The CDR3 extends over 16 amino acids. Germline-derived CDR1 and CDR2 are SGHRS and YFSETQ. CDR3 nucleotides: TGCGCCAGCGACTTGGGCTGGGGATCTGGCACCGGGGAGCTGTTTTTT. The encoded protein is CASDLGWGSGTGELFF.

This rearrangement joins TRBV29-1 to TRBJ2-7, with 8 bases matching TRBD1. Germline loops: CDR1 SQVTM, CDR2 ANQGSEA. The V and J ends lost 3 bases and 3 bases, in that order; junction bases with no gene match: 4. The CDR3 is 13 residues long. Here the CDR3 DNA reads TGCAGCGTTGACAGGGGGCGATACTACGAGCAGTACTTC. Translation gives CSVDRGRYYEQYF.

This clonotype has just one count. An end of the junction differs from the germline gene, which may be a read error. The chain is built from TRBV29-1 and TRBJ2-3; D may be TRBD2 (5 bases). Per germline, CDR1 SQVTM and CDR2 ANQGSEA. The CDR3 totals 14 residues. The CDR3 nucleotides are TGCAGCCTTGAACTCGGAGGAGGCACAGATACGCAGTATTTT. Protein product: CSLELGGGTDTQYF.

This clonotype was picked up a small number of times. The V gene is TRBV2, the J gene TRBJ1-1; TRBD1 agrees at 7 bases. The trim removed 5 bases at V and 0 bases at J, leaving 9 bases unmatched. The CDR3 is 16 amino acids. The germline gives CDR1 SNHLY, CDR2 FYNNEI. CDR3 amino acids: CASSYSGQIMNTEAFF. The CDR3 bases are TGTGCCAGCAGTTACTCGGGACAGATAATGAACACTGAAGCTTTCTTT. The entire variable domain, with the rest obtained from reference TRBV2 and TRBJ1-1, is as follows: EPEVTQTPSHQVTQMGQEVILRCVPISNHLYFYWYRQILGQKVEFLVSFYNNEISEKSEIFDDQFSVERPDGSNFTLKIRSTKLEDSAMYFCASSYSGQIMNTEAFFGQGTRLTVV.

This clonotype was observed many times. This sequence joins TRBV19 and TRBJ2-7, with D possibly being TRBD1 (6 bases). V dropped 7 bases and J dropped 5 bases, with 15 bases sitting between them. This CDR3 contains 13 residues. CDR1 is LNHDA, CDR2 SQIVND, per germline (reference sequence). CDR3 sequence: CASTPRDINEQYF. CDR3 nucleotide sequence: TGTGCCAGTACCCCCCGGGACATCAACGAGCAGTACTTC.

This chain's CDR3 is CSLNGETQYF. The DNA of the CDR3 is TGCAGCTTGAATGGGGAGACCCAGTACTTC. The chain joins TRBV29-1 to TRBJ2-5; no reliable D call. The V gene lost 8 bases and the J gene lost 5 bases, with 9 bases spanning the gap. The germline CDR1 and CDR2 sequences are SQVTM and ANQGSEA. CDR3 length equals 10 residues.

J is TRBJ2-3 and V is TRBV12-5; tentatively, D is TRBD1 or TRBD2 (5 bases each). Trimming removed 5 bases at V and 2 bases at J, with 14 bases between. The CDR3 is made up of 15 amino acids. CDR1 LGHNT and CDR2 FRNRAP come from the germline V gene. CDR3 bases: TGTGCTAGTGGTCCCGGGGCAGGCCCCACAGATACGCAGTATTTT. Encoded protein: CASGPGAGPTDTQYF.

The V call is TRBV10-3, the J call TRBJ2-5; D is undetermined. Trimming took off 4 bases at V and 9 bases at J, with 12 bases between the two ends. CDR3 size: 12 residues. CDR1 ENHRY and CDR2 SYGVKD come from the germline V gene. DNA for the CDR3: TGTGCCATCAGTGGCAACAATCAGCCCCAGTACTTC. Translation gives CAISGNNQPQYF.

The sample holds many counts of this clonotype. The J gene is TRBJ1-4, the V gene TRBV7-9; D gene uncertain. Germline-derived CDR1 and CDR2 are SEHNR and FQNEAQ (reference sequence). This CDR3 is 13 amino acids long. Trimming cost V 5 bases and J 4 bases, with 8 bases left between them. The CDR3: CASSLNGNEKLFF. The CDR3 DNA is TGTGCCAGCAGCCTGAATGGTAATGAAAAACTGTTTTTT.

V usage is TRBV7-8 and J usage is TRBJ2-7, with D hard to call. This CDR3 region has 12 residues. The germline gives CDR1 SGHVS, CDR2 FQNEAQ. The V gene lost 5 bases and the J gene lost 6 bases, with 11 bases spanning the gap. In DNA form, the CDR3 reads TGTGCCAGCAGCCAAGATCTGTCCGAGCAGTACTTC. Translation: CASSQDLSEQYF.

This rearrangement joins TRBV3-1 to TRBJ2-7; D remains unclear. The CDR3 sequence is 15 residues long. Germline V gene sequence: CDR1 LGHDT, CDR2 YNNKEL (reference sequence). Trimming stripped 2 bases from V and 1 base from J, with 12 bases between. CDR3 sequence: CASSQSTGRSYEQYF. The CDR3 DNA reads TGTGCCAGCAGCCAAAGCACCGGTCGGTCCTACGAGCAGTACTTC.

This chain joins TRBV6-5 and TRBJ1-1; no definite D call. CDR3 length: 13 amino acids. V was clipped by 1 base and J by 4 bases, with 7 bases between them. Germline CDR1 reads MNHEY; CDR2 reads SVGAGI. The CDR3 protein is CASSYLGSTEAFF. The CDR3 bases are TGTGCCAGCAGTTACTTGGGGAGCACTGAAGCTTTCTTT.

This clonotype was picked up many times. The chain carries TRBV5-1 and TRBJ1-6; D possibly corresponds to TRBD1 (6 bases). CDR1 is SGHRS and CDR2 is YFSETQ in the germline V gene. V dropped 2 bases and J dropped 7 bases, with 13 bases sitting between them. CDR3 length: 15 residues. CDR3 in DNA: TGCGCCAGCAGCTTAGGACAGCATCTCAATTCACCCCTCCACTTT. This sequence encodes CASSLGQHLNSPLHF.

With regard to this clonotype: At one of its ends the junction is not consistent with the germline gene, which may arise from a read error. This chain links TRBV9 with TRBJ2-7; D not resolved. Germline values: CDR1 SGDLS, CDR2 YYNGEE. CDR3 length equals 15 residues. CDR3 sequence reads: CASSLGWTNSYEEYF. CDR3 coding DNA: TGCGCCAGCAGCTTGGGGTGGACCAACTCCTACGAGGAGTACTTC.

This clonotype has at least ten counts. One end of the junction fails to match germline, which may point to a read error. This rearrangement joins TRBV5-8 to TRBJ2-7; 8 bases agree with TRBD2. Looked up from germline, CDR1 is SGHTS and CDR2 is YDEGEE. The CDR3 loop spans 15 amino acids. The CDR3 loop reads CASSLERGIGYEQYF. The CDR3 nucleotides read TGTGCCAGCAGTTTGGAGCGGGGGATCGGCTACGAGCAGTACTTC.

Regarding this clonotype: A read error may produce the germline difference seen at one junction end. The V gene is TRBV6-2 or TRBV6-3, the J gene TRBJ1-5; D gene ambiguous. The CDR3 is made up of 14 amino acids. The germline V gene has CDR1 MNHEY and CDR2 SVGEGT. CDR3 sequence reads: CAISLGGLNQPQHF. The CDR3 DNA follows: TGTGCCATCAGTTTAGGTGGCCTTAATCAGCCCCAGCATTTT.

There are many counts of this clonotype. For the CDR3, the DNA is TGCGCCAGCAGCAGTACCCGGGACAGGGTTGAGACCCAGTACTTC. It codes for CASSSTRDRVETQYF. The chain has TRBV5-1 and TRBJ2-5; 9 positions agree with TRBD1. Germline V gives CDR1 SGHRS, CDR2 YFSETQ. The V gene end was trimmed by 4 bases and the J gene end by 5 bases; junction bases not matched to a gene: 9. The CDR3 spans 15 residues.

This clonotype has a handful of counts. CDR3 in amino acids: CASSASTGVGETQYF. In nucleotides, the CDR3 is TGTGCCAGCAGCGCGAGTACAGGGGTTGGGGAGACCCAGTACTTC. The rearrangement links TRBV7-9 to TRBJ2-5, with 7 bases matching TRBD1. Looked up from germline, CDR1 is SEHNR and CDR2 is FQNEAQ (reference sequence). V gave up 5 bases and J gave up 5 bases; unmatched junction bases: 11. This CDR3 has 15 residues.

This clonotype showed up just a few times. The chain carries TRBV6-5 and TRBJ1-3; D uncertain. CDR3 length equals 15 residues. Per the germline V gene, CDR1 is MNHEY and CDR2 is SVGAGI. V lost 10 bases and J lost 0, with 16 bases in between. CDR3 loop: CATSVGWGSGNTIYF. The CDR3 nucleotides read TGTGCCACGAGCGTCGGGTGGGGCTCTGGAAACACCATATATTTT.

This clonotype has a count of ten or more. V gene TRBV7-9 combines with J gene TRBJ2-5; perhaps TRBD1 as D (9 bases). Germline CDR1 is SEHNR and CDR2 is FQNEAQ (reference sequence). CDR3 length equals 20 residues. V was pared by 2 bases and J by 5 bases, with 30 bases between. CDR3 DNA sequence: TGTGCCAGCAGCTTAACCCCCGGTCGTGGTGTTAGCGGGACAGGGGAGACCCAGTACTTC. Its protein is CASSLTPGRGVSGTGETQYF.

This sequence joins TRBV2 and TRBJ2-7; no definite D call. V dropped 2 bases and J dropped 0 bases, with 11 bases sitting between them. This CDR3 is built from 15 residues. The V gene's germline CDR1 is SNHLY and CDR2 FYNNEI. The CDR3 sequence is CASSETGHLSYEQYF. CDR3 sequence (DNA): TGTGCCAGCAGTGAAACCGGGCATCTCTCCTACGAGCAGTACTTC. Supplemented by reference TRBV2 and TRBJ2-7, the full variable domain reads EPEVTQTPSHQVTQMGQEVILRCVPISNHLYFYWYRQILGQKVEFLVSFYNNEISEKSEIFDDQFSVERPDGSNFTLKIRSTKLEDSAMYFCASSETGHLSYEQYFGPGTRLTVT.